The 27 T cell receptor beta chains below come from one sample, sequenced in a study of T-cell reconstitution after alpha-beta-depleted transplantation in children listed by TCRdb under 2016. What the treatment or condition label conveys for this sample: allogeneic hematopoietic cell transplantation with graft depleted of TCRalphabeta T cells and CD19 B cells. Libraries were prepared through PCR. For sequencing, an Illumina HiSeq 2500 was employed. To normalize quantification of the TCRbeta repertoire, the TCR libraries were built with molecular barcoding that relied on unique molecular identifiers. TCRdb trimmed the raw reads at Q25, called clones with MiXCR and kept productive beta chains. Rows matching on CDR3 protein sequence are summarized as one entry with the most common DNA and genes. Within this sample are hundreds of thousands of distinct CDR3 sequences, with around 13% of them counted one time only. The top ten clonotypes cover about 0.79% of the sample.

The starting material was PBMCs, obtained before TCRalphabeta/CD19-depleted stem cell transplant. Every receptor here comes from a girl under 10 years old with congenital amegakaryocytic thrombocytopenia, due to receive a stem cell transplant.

The CDR3 protein is CSASRPGQGSTEQYF. The CDR3 coding sequence is TGCAGTGCTTCCCGCCCGGGACAGGGAAGTACCGAGCAGTACTTC. The genes are TRBV20-1 and TRBJ2-7; 9 nucleotides match TRBD1. This CDR3 spans 15 amino acids. Germline-derived CDR1 and CDR2 are DFQATT and SNEGSKA (reference sequence). V shed 5 bases, J shed 6 bases, and the junction held 14 bases outside the gene matches.

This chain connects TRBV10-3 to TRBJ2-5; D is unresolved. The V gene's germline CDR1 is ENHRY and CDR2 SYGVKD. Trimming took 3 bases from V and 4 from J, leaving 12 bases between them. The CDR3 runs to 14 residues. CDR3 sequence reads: CAISEITGTETQYF. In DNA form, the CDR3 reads TGTGCCATCAGTGAAATTACGGGTACAGAGACCCAGTACTTC.

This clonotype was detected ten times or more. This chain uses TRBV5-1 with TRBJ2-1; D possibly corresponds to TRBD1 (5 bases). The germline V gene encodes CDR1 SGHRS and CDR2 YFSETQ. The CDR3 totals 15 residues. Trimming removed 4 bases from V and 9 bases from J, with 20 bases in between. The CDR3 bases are TGCGCCAGCAGCCTGGAACCCTTAGTTCAGGGTGAGCAGTTCTTC. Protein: CASSLEPLVQGEQFF.

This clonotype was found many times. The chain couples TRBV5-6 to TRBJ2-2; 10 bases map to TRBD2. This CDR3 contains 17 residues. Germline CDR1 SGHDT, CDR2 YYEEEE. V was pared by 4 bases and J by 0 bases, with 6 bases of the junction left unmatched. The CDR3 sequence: CASSTATSGTNTGELFF. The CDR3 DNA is TGTGCCAGCAGCACGGCTACTAGCGGGACGAACACCGGGGAGCTGTTTTTT.

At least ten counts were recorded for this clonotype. CDR3 bases: TGCGCCAGCAGTCGGGACTTTCGGAACACTGAAGCTTTCTTT. This encodes CASSRDFRNTEAFF. The chain recombines TRBV5-1 with TRBJ1-1; D is perhaps TRBD1 (5 bases). The V end was cut by 5 bases, the J end by 1 base, with 12 bases between. Germline assignment: CDR1 SGHRS and CDR2 YFSETQ. CDR3 length: 14 residues.

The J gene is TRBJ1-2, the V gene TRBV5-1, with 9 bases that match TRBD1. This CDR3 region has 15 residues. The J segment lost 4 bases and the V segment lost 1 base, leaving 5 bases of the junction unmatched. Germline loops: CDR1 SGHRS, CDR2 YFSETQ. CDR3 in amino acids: CASSLWGTGTYGYTF. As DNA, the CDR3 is TGCGCCAGCAGCTTGTGGGGGACAGGGACCTATGGCTACACCTTC. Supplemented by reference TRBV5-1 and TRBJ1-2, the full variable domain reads KAGVTQTPRYLIKTRGQQVTLSCSPISGHRSVSWYQQTPGQGLQFLFEYFSETQRNKGNFPGRFSGRQFSNSRSEMNVSTLELGDSALYLCASSLWGTGTYGYTFGSGTRLTVV.

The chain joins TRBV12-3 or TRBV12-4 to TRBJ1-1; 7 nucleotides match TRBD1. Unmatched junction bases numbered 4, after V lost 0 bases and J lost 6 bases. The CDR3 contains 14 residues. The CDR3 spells CASSLADRVAEAFF. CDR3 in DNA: TGTGCCAGCAGTTTAGCCGACAGGGTGGCTGAAGCTTTCTTT.

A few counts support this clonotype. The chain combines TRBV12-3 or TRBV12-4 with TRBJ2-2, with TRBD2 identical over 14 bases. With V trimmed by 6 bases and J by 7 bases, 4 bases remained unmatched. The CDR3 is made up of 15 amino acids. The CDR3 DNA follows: TGTGCCAGCAGGGGGGGACTAGCGGGAGTCGGGGAGCTGTTTTTT. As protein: CASRGGLAGVGELFF.

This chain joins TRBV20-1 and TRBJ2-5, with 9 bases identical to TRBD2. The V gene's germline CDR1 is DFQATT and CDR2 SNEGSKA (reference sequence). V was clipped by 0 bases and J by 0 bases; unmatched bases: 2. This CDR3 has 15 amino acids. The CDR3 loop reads CSARDQREDQETQYF. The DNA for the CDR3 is TGCAGTGCTAGAGATCAGCGGGAGGACCAAGAGACCCAGTACTTC.

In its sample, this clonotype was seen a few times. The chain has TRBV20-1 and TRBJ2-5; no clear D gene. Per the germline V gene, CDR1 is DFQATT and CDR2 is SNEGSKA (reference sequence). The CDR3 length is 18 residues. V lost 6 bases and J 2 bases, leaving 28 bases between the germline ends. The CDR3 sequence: CSANPQVTFWVQQETQYF. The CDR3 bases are TGCAGTGCCAACCCCCAAGTAACGTTTTGGGTCCAGCAAGAGACCCAGTACTTC.

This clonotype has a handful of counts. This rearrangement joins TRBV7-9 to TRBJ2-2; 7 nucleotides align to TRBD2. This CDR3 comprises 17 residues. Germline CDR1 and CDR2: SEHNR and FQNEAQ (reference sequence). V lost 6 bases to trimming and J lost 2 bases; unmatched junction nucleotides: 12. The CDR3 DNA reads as TGTGCCAGCAGTTGGATTCGGGACTATCGAAACACCGGGGAGCTGTTTTTT. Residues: CASSWIRDYRNTGELFF.

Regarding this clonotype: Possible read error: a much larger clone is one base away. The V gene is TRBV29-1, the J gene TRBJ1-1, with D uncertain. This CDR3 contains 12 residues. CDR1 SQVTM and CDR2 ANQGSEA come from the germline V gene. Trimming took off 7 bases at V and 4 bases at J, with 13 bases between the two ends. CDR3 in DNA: TGCAGCGCCGAACTGGGAACCACTGAAGCTTTCTTT. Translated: CSAELGTTEAFF.

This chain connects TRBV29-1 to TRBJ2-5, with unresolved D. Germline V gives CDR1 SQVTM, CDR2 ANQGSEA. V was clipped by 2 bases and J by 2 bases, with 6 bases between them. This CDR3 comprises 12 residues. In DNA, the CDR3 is TGCAGCGTTGAATACTCACAAGAGACCCAGTACTTC. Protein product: CSVEYSQETQYF. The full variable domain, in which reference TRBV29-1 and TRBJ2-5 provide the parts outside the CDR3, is SAVISQKPSRDICQRGTSLTIQCQVDSQVTMMFWYRQQPGQSLTLIATANQGSEATYESGFVIDKFPISRPNLTFSTLTVSNMSPEDSSIYLCSVEYSQETQYFGPGTRLLVL.

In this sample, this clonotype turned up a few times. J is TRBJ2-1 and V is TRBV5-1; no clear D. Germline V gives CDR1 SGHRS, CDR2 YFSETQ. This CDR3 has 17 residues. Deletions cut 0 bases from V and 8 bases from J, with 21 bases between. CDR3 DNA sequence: TGCGCCAGCAGCTTGGTATACCGGAGTTCCAAGTTCGATGAGCAGTTCTTC. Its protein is CASSLVYRSSKFDEQFF.

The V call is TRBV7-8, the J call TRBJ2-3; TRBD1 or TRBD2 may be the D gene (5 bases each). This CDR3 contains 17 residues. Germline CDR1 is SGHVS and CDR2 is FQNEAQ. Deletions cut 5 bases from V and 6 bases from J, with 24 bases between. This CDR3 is CASSNRDLTRAPDTQYF. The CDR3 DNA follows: TGTGCCAGCAGCAACCGGGACCTCACTCGTGCACCGGATACGCAGTATTTT. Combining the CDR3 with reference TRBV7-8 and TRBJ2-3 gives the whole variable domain GAGVSQSPRYKVAKRGQDVALRCDPISGHVSLFWYQQALGQGPEFLTYFQNEAQLDKSGLPSDRFFAERPEGSVSTLKIQRTQQEDSAVYLCASSNRDLTRAPDTQYFGPGTRLTVL.

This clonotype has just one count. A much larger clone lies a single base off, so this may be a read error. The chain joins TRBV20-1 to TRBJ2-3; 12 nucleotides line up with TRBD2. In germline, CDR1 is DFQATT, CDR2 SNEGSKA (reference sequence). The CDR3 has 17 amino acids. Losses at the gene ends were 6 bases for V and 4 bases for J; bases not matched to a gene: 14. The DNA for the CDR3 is TGCAGTGCGCGACTAGCGGGAGTGATGCTTAGCGCAGATACGCAGTATTTT. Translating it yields CSARLAGVMLSADTQYF.

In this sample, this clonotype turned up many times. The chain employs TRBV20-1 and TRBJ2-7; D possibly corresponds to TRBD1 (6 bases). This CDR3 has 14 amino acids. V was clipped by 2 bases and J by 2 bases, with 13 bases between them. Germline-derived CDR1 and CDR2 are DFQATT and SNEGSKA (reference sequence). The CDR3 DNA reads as TGCAGTGCTAGAACGCGGACAGATCCCTACGAGCAGTACTTC. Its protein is CSARTRTDPYEQYF.

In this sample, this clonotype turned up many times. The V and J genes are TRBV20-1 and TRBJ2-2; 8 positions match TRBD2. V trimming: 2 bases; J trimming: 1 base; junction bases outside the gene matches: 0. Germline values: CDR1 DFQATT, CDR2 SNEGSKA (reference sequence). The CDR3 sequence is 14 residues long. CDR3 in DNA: TGCAGTGCTAGACTAGCGGGGAACACCGGGGAGCTGTTTTTT. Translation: CSARLAGNTGELFF.

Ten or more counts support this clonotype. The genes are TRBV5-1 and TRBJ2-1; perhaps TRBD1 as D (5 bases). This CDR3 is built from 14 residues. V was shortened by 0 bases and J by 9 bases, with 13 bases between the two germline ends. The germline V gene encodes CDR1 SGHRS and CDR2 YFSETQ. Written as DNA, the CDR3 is TGCGCCAGCAGCTTGGATTCAGGGATAAGTGAGCAGTTCTTC. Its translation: CASSLDSGISEQFF.

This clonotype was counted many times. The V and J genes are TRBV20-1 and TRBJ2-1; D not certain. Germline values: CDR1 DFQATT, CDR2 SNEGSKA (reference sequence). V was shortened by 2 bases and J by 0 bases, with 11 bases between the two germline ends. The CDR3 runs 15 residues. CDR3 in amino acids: CSARSTSNSYNEQFF. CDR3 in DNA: TGCAGTGCTAGATCGACTTCTAACTCCTACAATGAGCAGTTCTTC.

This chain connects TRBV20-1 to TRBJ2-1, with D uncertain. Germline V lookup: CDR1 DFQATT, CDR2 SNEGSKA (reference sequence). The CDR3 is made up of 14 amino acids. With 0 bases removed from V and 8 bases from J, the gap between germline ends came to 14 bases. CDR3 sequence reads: CSAREGSVEDEQFF. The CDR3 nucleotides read TGCAGTGCTAGAGAGGGCAGCGTAGAAGATGAGCAGTTCTTC.

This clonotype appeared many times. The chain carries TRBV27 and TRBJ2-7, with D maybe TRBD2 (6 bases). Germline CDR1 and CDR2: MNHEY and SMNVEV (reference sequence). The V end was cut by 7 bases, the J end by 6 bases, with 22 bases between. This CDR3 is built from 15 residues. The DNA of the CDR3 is TGTGCCAGCACCACGCGCGGGACTCTGCTGTTCGAGCAGTACTTC. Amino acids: CASTTRGTLLFEQYF.

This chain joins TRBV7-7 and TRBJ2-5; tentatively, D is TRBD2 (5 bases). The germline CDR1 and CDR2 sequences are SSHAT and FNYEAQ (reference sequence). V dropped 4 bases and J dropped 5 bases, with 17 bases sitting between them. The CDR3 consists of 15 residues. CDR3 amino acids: CASSSSSGVDETQYF. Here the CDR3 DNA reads TGTGCCAGCAGCTCTTCCTCCGGGGTTGACGAGACCCAGTACTTC. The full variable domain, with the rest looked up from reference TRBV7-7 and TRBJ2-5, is GAGVSQSPRYKVTKRGQDVTLRCDPISSHATLYWYQQALGQGPEFLTYFNYEAQPDKSGLPSDRFSAERPEGSISTLTIQRTEQRDSAMYRCASSSSSGVDETQYFGPGTRLLVL.

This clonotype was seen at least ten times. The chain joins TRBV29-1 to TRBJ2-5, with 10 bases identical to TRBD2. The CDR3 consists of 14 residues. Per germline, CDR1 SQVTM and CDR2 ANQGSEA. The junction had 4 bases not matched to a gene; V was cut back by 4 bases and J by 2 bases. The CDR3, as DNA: TGCAGCGTTGGGTTAGCGGGAGGACAAGAGACCCAGTACTTC. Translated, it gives CSVGLAGGQETQYF.

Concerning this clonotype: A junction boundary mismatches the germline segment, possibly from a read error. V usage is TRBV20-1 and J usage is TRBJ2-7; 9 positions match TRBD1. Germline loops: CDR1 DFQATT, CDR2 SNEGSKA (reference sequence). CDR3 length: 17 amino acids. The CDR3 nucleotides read TGCAGCGCTAGAGGCGGTAATCAGGGACAGGGAATTCACGAGCAGCACTTC. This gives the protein CSARGGNQGQGIHEQHF.

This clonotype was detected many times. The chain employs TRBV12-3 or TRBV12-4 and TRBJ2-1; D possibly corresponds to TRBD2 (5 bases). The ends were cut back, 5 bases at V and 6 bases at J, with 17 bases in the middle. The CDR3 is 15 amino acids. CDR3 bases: TGTGCCAGCAGTGCACTAGTGAGACACTTCAATGAGCAGTTCTTC. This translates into CASSALVRHFNEQFF.

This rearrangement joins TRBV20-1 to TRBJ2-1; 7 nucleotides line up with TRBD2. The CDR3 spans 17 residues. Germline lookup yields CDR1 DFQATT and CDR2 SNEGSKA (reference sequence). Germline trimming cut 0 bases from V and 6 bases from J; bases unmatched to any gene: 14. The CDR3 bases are TGCAGTGCTAGAGATATGAATGCGGGAGTCGGGACCAATGAGCAGTTCTTC. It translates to CSARDMNAGVGTNEQFF.